This TCR beta chain was recorded in a study of shared clonotypes between healthy human individuals. Only in-frame clones appear in the TCRdb table, and some are missing; sequencing was by immunoSEQ multiplex PCR. The sample consists of more than 2,000,000 clones, more than 80% of them appearing once. There are 16 residues in the CDR3. The V gene end was trimmed by 2 bases and the J gene end by 7 bases; junction bases not matched to a gene: 10. Germline CDR1 and CDR2: MGHRA and YSYEKL. This clonotype was obtained from a man aged 18 to 29 in good health. This chain uses TRBV4-1 with TRBJ2-7; TRBD1 matches 11 bases. Sample: naive CD4+ T cells sorted from blood. The subset denotes: CD45RA+ positively selected. This CDR3 is CASSQSPGQGAGEQYF. The CDR3 DNA sequence: TGCGCCAGCAGCCAAAGCCCAGGACAGGGGGCGGGAGAGCAGTACTTC.